This TCR beta chain was captured by sequencing in a study of CD8 T cells in Susac syndrome. With random hexamers, reverse transcription was performed on about 0.45 to 1 ug of RNA. TCRdb re-derived calls from the immunoSEQ multiplex PCR reads in MiXCR, one entry per CDR3 protein. The sample has 160,000 or so distinct CDR3 sequences, roughly 95% seen once; the top ten hold about 0.086%. CDR3 length: 14 amino acids. Trimming left V 6 bases short and J 0 bases short, with 11 bases between. Germline assignment: CDR1 KGHSH and CDR2 LQKENI. The sequence was collected from a human donor with multiple sclerosis. The chain uses TRBV18 and TRBJ1-1; D ambiguous. Sequenced material: CD4+ T cells from PBMCs. CDR3 bases: TGTGCCAGCTCTAACCCGTCCCTGAACACTGAAGCTTTCTTT. It is translated as CASSNPSLNTEAFF.